Listed below are T cell receptor beta chains from one sample, sequenced in a study of blood T cells in healthy people across ages. TCRdb passed the 5' RACE reads through MiXCR, listing each CDR3 protein once. Here the sample spans roughly 500,000 distinct CDR3 sequences, 25% to 30% being singletons. Sequenced material: blood. These TCRs come from a woman between 65 and 79 years old in good health. Both conserved end residues are part of each CDR3. Each record gives: J gene, V gene, D gene, clone size, CDR3 protein, CDR3 DNA. A D gene is named only where the DNA matches it firmly. Clone size is stated in some rows and not others, as once, few, many or a class when expanded.

J gene: TRBJ2-3
V gene: TRBV7-2
D gene: NA
clone size: many
CDR3 protein: CASSLETGEGAQYF
CDR3 DNA: TGTGCCAGCAGCTTAGAGACGGGGGAAGGTGCGCAGTATTTT

J gene: TRBJ2-3
V gene: TRBV5-1
D gene: TRBD2
clone size: NA
CDR3 protein: CASSLETSRDTQYF
CDR3 DNA: TGCGCCAGCAGCTTGGAGACTAGCCGAGATACGCAGTATTTT

J gene: TRBJ2-3
V gene: TRBV6-2/TRBV6-3
D gene: NA
clone size: NA
CDR3 protein: CASSPQPAGWMEDTQYF
CDR3 DNA: TGTGCCAGCAGCCCCCAGCCGGCAGGGTGGATGGAAGATACGCAGTATTTT

J gene: TRBJ2-7
V gene: TRBV25-1
D gene: TRBD1
clone size: few
CDR3 protein: CASSPDRDRGYEQYF
CDR3 DNA: TGTGCCAGCAGCCCCGACCGGGACAGAGGATACGAGCAGTACTTC

J gene: TRBJ1-1
V gene: TRBV7-2
D gene: NA
clone size: NA
CDR3 protein: CASSHRLTIEAFF
CDR3 DNA: TGTGCCAGCAGCCATCGACTGACTATTGAAGCTTTCTTT

J gene: TRBJ1-2
V gene: TRBV10-3
D gene: NA
clone size: few
CDR3 protein: CAIKVDGGGYTF
CDR3 DNA: TGTGCCATCAAAGTGGACGGGGGTGGCTACACCTTC

J gene: TRBJ2-5
V gene: TRBV5-1
D gene: TRBD2
clone size: NA
CDR3 protein: CASSGSGVAGVETQYF
CDR3 DNA: TGCGCCAGCAGCGGAAGTGGAGTAGCGGGGGTGGAGACCCAGTACTTC

J gene: TRBJ1-2
V gene: TRBV29-1
D gene: NA
clone size: NA
CDR3 protein: CSVAPGEWGYTF
CDR3 DNA: TGCAGCGTAGCCCCAGGGGAATGGGGCTACACCTTC

J gene: TRBJ2-7
V gene: TRBV20-1
D gene: NA
clone size: few
CDR3 protein: CSARERRASSYEQYF
CDR3 DNA: TGCAGTGCTAGAGAGAGAAGGGCTAGCTCCTACGAGCAGTACTTC

J gene: TRBJ2-3
V gene: TRBV20-1
D gene: NA
clone size: NA
CDR3 protein: CSLLGLQVDTQYF
CDR3 DNA: TGCAGTCTTCTAGGTCTTCAGGTAGATACGCAGTATTTT

J gene: TRBJ2-5
V gene: TRBV5-1
D gene: NA
clone size: NA
CDR3 protein: CASSLGGHETQYF
CDR3 DNA: TGCGCCAGCAGCCTTGGTGGCCATGAGACCCAGTACTTC

J gene: TRBJ2-6
V gene: TRBV5-1
D gene: NA
clone size: NA
CDR3 protein: CASSSFTLTANVLTF
CDR3 DNA: TGCGCCAGCAGCTCCTTTACATTAACGGCCAACGTCCTGACTTTC

J gene: TRBJ2-3
V gene: TRBV6-1
D gene: TRBD2
clone size: few
CDR3 protein: CASSLTSGGLGTDTQYF
CDR3 DNA: TGTGCCAGCAGTCTGACTAGCGGGGGATTGGGCACAGATACGCAGTATTTT

J gene: TRBJ2-5
V gene: TRBV24-1
D gene: NA
clone size: many
CDR3 protein: CATRPGPQETQYF
CDR3 DNA: TGTGCCACCCGGCCGGGACCCCAAGAGACCCAGTACTTC

J gene: TRBJ2-1
V gene: TRBV20-1
D gene: TRBD2
clone size: few
CDR3 protein: CSAGDQERGNEQFF
CDR3 DNA: TGCAGTGCTGGAGATCAGGAGCGGGGCAATGAGCAGTTCTTC

J gene: TRBJ2-3
V gene: TRBV15
D gene: TRBD2
clone size: NA
CDR3 protein: CATSRDLAGGRDTQYF
CDR3 DNA: TGTGCCACCAGCAGAGACCTAGCGGGGGGGAGAGATACGCAGTATTTT

J gene: TRBJ2-2
V gene: TRBV12-3/TRBV12-4
D gene: NA
clone size: NA
CDR3 protein: CASSLGVTSNTGELFF
CDR3 DNA: TGTGCCAGCAGTTTGGGTGTGACATCGAACACCGGGGAGCTGTTTTTT

J gene: TRBJ1-1
V gene: TRBV6-5
D gene: NA
clone size: NA
CDR3 protein: CASSYSTFSGENEAFF
CDR3 DNA: TGTGCCAGCAGTTACTCGACGTTTTCAGGGGAAAATGAAGCTTTCTTT

J gene: TRBJ2-5
V gene: TRBV4-1
D gene: NA
clone size: few
CDR3 protein: CASTPSGPSRGETQYF
CDR3 DNA: TGCGCCAGCACACCAAGCGGGCCCTCCCGGGGAGAGACCCAGTACTTC

J gene: TRBJ2-7
V gene: TRBV20-1
D gene: TRBD1
clone size: NA
CDR3 protein: CSAIRSSGTGPYEQYF
CDR3 DNA: TGCAGTGCTATACGGTCTTCCGGGACAGGGCCCTACGAGCAGTACTTC

J gene: TRBJ1-6
V gene: TRBV7-9
D gene: TRBD1
clone size: NA
CDR3 protein: CASSQDRAIGVLHF
CDR3 DNA: TGTGCCAGCAGTCAGGACAGGGCAATAGGTGTTCTCCACTTT

J gene: TRBJ2-5
V gene: TRBV5-1
D gene: TRBD2
clone size: NA
CDR3 protein: CASSFGERGVETQYF
CDR3 DNA: TGCGCCAGCAGCTTCGGGGAGCGGGGTGTGGAGACCCAGTACTTC

J gene: TRBJ1-5
V gene: TRBV6-6
D gene: NA
clone size: few
CDR3 protein: CVSFPRGEIYSNQPQHF
CDR3 DNA: TGTGTCAGCTTTCCGAGGGGGGAAATTTATAGCAATCAGCCCCAGCATTTT

J gene: TRBJ1-4
V gene: TRBV6-6
D gene: TRBD1
clone size: NA
CDR3 protein: CASTEDRLAVKLFF
CDR3 DNA: TGTGCCAGCACCGAGGACAGGCTAGCGGTAAAACTGTTTTTT

J gene: TRBJ2-5
V gene: TRBV4-3
D gene: NA
clone size: few
CDR3 protein: CASSPSGAQETQYF
CDR3 DNA: TGCGCCAGCAGCCCCTCCGGGGCCCAAGAGACCCAGTACTTC

J gene: TRBJ1-4
V gene: TRBV20-1
D gene: NA
clone size: few
CDR3 protein: CSARDEYGEKLFF
CDR3 DNA: TGCAGTGCTAGAGACGAGTATGGTGAAAAACTGTTTTTT

J gene: TRBJ2-6
V gene: TRBV7-9
D gene: TRBD1
clone size: NA
CDR3 protein: CASSRDSRSGANVLTF
CDR3 DNA: TGTGCCAGCAGCCGGGACAGCCGCTCTGGGGCCAACGTCCTGACTTTC

J gene: TRBJ1-2
V gene: TRBV12-3/TRBV12-4
D gene: TRBD1
clone size: few
CDR3 protein: CASSPRGGRDYGYTF
CDR3 DNA: TGTGCCAGCAGCCCCAGAGGGGGCAGGGACTATGGCTACACCTTC

J gene: TRBJ1-2
V gene: TRBV10-3
D gene: NA
clone size: NA
CDR3 protein: CAISDRGTNYGYTF
CDR3 DNA: TGTGCCATCAGTGACAGGGGAACTAACTATGGCTACACCTTC

J gene: TRBJ2-4
V gene: TRBV10-3
D gene: NA
clone size: NA
CDR3 protein: CAISAATEDIQYF
CDR3 DNA: TGTGCCATCAGTGCCGCTACAGAGGACATTCAGTACTTC

J gene: TRBJ1-4
V gene: TRBV14
D gene: TRBD1
clone size: many
CDR3 protein: CASSRQGVNEKLFF
CDR3 DNA: TGTGCCAGCAGCCGACAGGGGGTCAATGAAAAACTGTTTTTT

J gene: TRBJ2-1
V gene: TRBV7-2
D gene: NA
clone size: many
CDR3 protein: CASSTYNEQFF
CDR3 DNA: TGCGCCAGCAGCACTTACAATGAGCAGTTCTTC

J gene: TRBJ2-1
V gene: TRBV20-1
D gene: NA
clone size: NA
CDR3 protein: CSAGQGYNEQFF
CDR3 DNA: TGCAGTGCGGGGCAGGGCTACAATGAGCAGTTCTTC

J gene: TRBJ2-5
V gene: TRBV12-3/TRBV12-4
D gene: TRBD2
clone size: NA
CDR3 protein: CASSPRGAGETETQYF
CDR3 DNA: TGTGCCAGCAGTCCCCGAGGAGCGGGGGAGACGGAGACCCAGTACTTC

J gene: TRBJ2-5
V gene: TRBV4-1
D gene: TRBD2
clone size: NA
CDR3 protein: CASSHRYAGTRSQETQYF
CDR3 DNA: TGCGCCAGCAGCCATCGTTATGCCGGGACTAGGTCTCAAGAGACCCAGTACTTC

J gene: TRBJ1-1
V gene: TRBV7-3
D gene: TRBD1
clone size: NA
CDR3 protein: CASSQQGADTEAFF
CDR3 DNA: TGTGCCAGCAGCCAACAGGGGGCCGACACTGAAGCTTTCTTT

J gene: TRBJ2-2
V gene: TRBV9
D gene: TRBD1
clone size: few
CDR3 protein: CASSVGQGNRGELFF
CDR3 DNA: TGTGCCAGCAGCGTGGGACAGGGGAACCGCGGGGAGCTGTTTTTT

J gene: TRBJ2-3
V gene: TRBV10-1
D gene: NA
clone size: NA
CDR3 protein: CASSDGMSTDTQYF
CDR3 DNA: TGCGCCAGCAGTGACGGGATGAGCACAGATACGCAGTATTTT

J gene: TRBJ2-1
V gene: TRBV7-9
D gene: TRBD2
clone size: few
CDR3 protein: CASSRLAGGHNEQFF
CDR3 DNA: TGTGCCAGCAGCCGCCTAGCGGGAGGCCACAATGAGCAGTTCTTC

J gene: TRBJ1-2
V gene: TRBV21-1
D gene: NA
clone size: NA
CDR3 protein: CASRKGSRGSYGYTF
CDR3 DNA: TGTGCCAGCAGAAAGGGATCGAGAGGCTCTTATGGCTACACCTTC

J gene: TRBJ2-7
V gene: TRBV7-2
D gene: TRBD2
clone size: few
CDR3 protein: CASSLSGGREGYEQYF
CDR3 DNA: TGTGCCAGCAGCTTAAGCGGGGGCCGCGAGGGGTACGAGCAGTACTTC

J gene: TRBJ1-1
V gene: TRBV12-3/TRBV12-4
D gene: TRBD1
clone size: NA
CDR3 protein: CASSGQGAGRAEAFF
CDR3 DNA: TGTGCCAGCAGTGGACAGGGGGCGGGCAGAGCTGAAGCTTTCTTT

J gene: TRBJ1-2
V gene: TRBV11-2
D gene: TRBD1
clone size: NA
CDR3 protein: CASSLSTGHYGYTF
CDR3 DNA: TGTGCCAGCAGCTTATCGACAGGGCACTATGGCTACACCTTC

J gene: TRBJ1-4
V gene: TRBV4-3
D gene: TRBD1
clone size: many
CDR3 protein: CASSQRPGTGGAGNEKLFF
CDR3 DNA: TGCGCCAGCAGCCAACGTCCCGGGACAGGGGGCGCCGGTAATGAAAAACTGTTTTTT

J gene: TRBJ2-3
V gene: TRBV21-1
D gene: NA
clone size: NA
CDR3 protein: CASSNGRLAGATDTQYF
CDR3 DNA: TGTGCCAGCAGCAACGGAAGGCTAGCGGGCGCCACAGATACGCAGTATTTT

J gene: TRBJ2-7
V gene: TRBV20-1
D gene: TRBD1
clone size: NA
CDR3 protein: CSTSGTGGYEQYF
CDR3 DNA: TGCAGCACGTCCGGGACAGGGGGCTACGAGCAGTACTTC

J gene: TRBJ1-1
V gene: TRBV7-2
D gene: TRBD1
clone size: NA
CDR3 protein: CASSSKGARGTEAFF
CDR3 DNA: TGTGCCAGCAGCTCGAAGGGGGCTCGGGGAACTGAAGCTTTCTTT

J gene: TRBJ1-2
V gene: TRBV25-1
D gene: NA
clone size: few
CDR3 protein: CASSDGANYGYTF
CDR3 DNA: TGTGCCAGCAGTGATGGGGCTAACTATGGCTACACCTTC

J gene: TRBJ2-4
V gene: TRBV20-1
D gene: TRBD2
clone size: NA
CDR3 protein: CSASGPSGGMNIQYF
CDR3 DNA: TGCAGTGCTAGCGGCCCTAGCGGGGGAATGAACATTCAGTACTTC

J gene: TRBJ2-6
V gene: TRBV20-1
D gene: TRBD1
clone size: few
CDR3 protein: CSASPGTGSGANVLTF
CDR3 DNA: TGCAGTGCTAGCCCCGGGACAGGCTCTGGGGCCAACGTCCTGACTTTC

J gene: TRBJ2-5
V gene: TRBV7-2
D gene: NA
clone size: NA
CDR3 protein: CASSLWASPQETQYF
CDR3 DNA: TGTGCCAGCAGCTTATGGGCTTCGCCCCAAGAGACCCAGTACTTC

J gene: TRBJ2-2
V gene: TRBV25-1
D gene: TRBD2
clone size: NA
CDR3 protein: CASSPMGLAGGTPTGELFF
CDR3 DNA: TGTGCCAGCAGCCCAATGGGCCTAGCGGGGGGAACTCCCACCGGGGAGCTGTTTTTT

J gene: TRBJ2-3
V gene: TRBV27
D gene: NA
clone size: NA
CDR3 protein: CASNFPIHSTPRGTQYF
CDR3 DNA: TGTGCCAGCAACTTCCCCATCCATTCCACACCCCGGGGTACGCAGTATTTT

J gene: TRBJ2-7
V gene: TRBV20-1
D gene: NA
clone size: few
CDR3 protein: CSAQGGYEQYF
CDR3 DNA: TGCAGTGCACAAGGGGGGTACGAGCAGTACTTC

J gene: TRBJ2-3
V gene: TRBV7-2
D gene: NA
clone size: few
CDR3 protein: CASSLAGRFPDTQYF
CDR3 DNA: TGTGCCAGCAGCTTGGCGGGACGTTTCCCAGATACGCAGTATTTT

J gene: TRBJ2-7
V gene: TRBV7-2
D gene: TRBD1
clone size: NA
CDR3 protein: CASSPWTGGYEQYF
CDR3 DNA: TGTGCCAGCAGCCCTTGGACAGGGGGCTACGAGCAGTACTTC

J gene: TRBJ1-4
V gene: TRBV19
D gene: NA
clone size: NA
CDR3 protein: CASRRVNEKLFF
CDR3 DNA: TGTGCCAGCCGACGGGTTAATGAAAAACTGTTTTTT

J gene: TRBJ2-1
V gene: TRBV2
D gene: NA
clone size: once
CDR3 protein: CASSRGGPGGEQFF
CDR3 DNA: TGTGCCAGCAGTAGGGGGGGGCCGGGTGGTGAGCAGTTCTTC

J gene: TRBJ2-1
V gene: TRBV7-9
D gene: TRBD2
clone size: few
CDR3 protein: CASTLGRGEFF
CDR3 DNA: TGTGCCAGCACCTTGGGACGGGGGGAGTTCTTC